One and the same sample provided the 18 T cell receptor beta chains below, sequenced in a study of shared clonotypes between healthy human individuals. The repertoire was sequenced with immunoSEQ multiplex PCR; TCRdb's copy has only in-frame clones and lacks some. Among some 1.1 million clones listed, around 77% were seen once. Input material: memory CD4+ T cells from PBMCs. As for subset: CD45RA-negative fraction. The source of these receptors is a man younger than 30 in good health. Some clones in this sample may be carry-over from other donors' samples.

The chain joins TRBV6-6 to TRBJ1-2, with TRBD1 identical over 8 bases. The germline V gene has CDR1 MNHNY and CDR2 SVGAGI (reference sequence). J was trimmed by 8 bases and V by 8 bases; bases with no gene match: 7. This CDR3 contains 12 residues. The CDR3 is CASGTQGAGYTF. The DNA for the CDR3 is TGTGCCAGCGGAACCCAGGGGGCCGGCTACACCTTC.

This rearrangement joins TRBV27 to TRBJ1-2, with a tentative D call TRBD1 (5 bases). V was pared by 1 base and J by 8 bases, with 17 bases between. The germline V gene encodes CDR1 MNHEY and CDR2 SMNVEV (reference sequence). This CDR3 is 15 amino acids long. The CDR3 here is CASSLLGAREGGYTF. The CDR3 DNA sequence: TGTGCCAGCAGTTTATTAGGGGCCAGGGAGGGAGGCTACACCTTC.

The chain joins TRBV7-3 to TRBJ2-1; D remains unclear. Trimming removed 5 bases from V and 2 bases from J, with 4 bases in between. CDR1 is SGHTA and CDR2 is FQGTGA in the germline V gene. The CDR3 sequence is 12 residues long. The CDR3 protein is CASSLTYNEQFF. CDR3 nucleotide sequence: TGTGCCAGCAGCCTTACCTACAATGAGCAGTTCTTC.

The chain combines TRBV18 with TRBJ2-6; perhaps TRBD1 as D (5 bases). From germline, CDR1 is KGHSH and CDR2 LQKENI. V shed 4 bases and J shed 0 bases, with 19 bases lying between them. CDR3 length: 19 residues. The CDR3 region is CASSLVRQGYNSGANVLTF. In DNA, the CDR3 is TGTGCCAGCTCACTTGTAAGGCAGGGCTATAACTCTGGGGCCAACGTCCTGACTTTC.

This clone was seen more than once but under ten times. The gene calls are TRBV29-1 and TRBJ1-4; D unclear. CDR1 SQVTM and CDR2 ANQGSEA come from the germline V gene. V dropped 5 bases and J dropped 5 bases, with 12 bases sitting between them. CDR3 length equals 13 residues. CDR3 sequence reads: CSVTDAGNEKLFF. CDR3 in DNA: TGCAGCGTTACGGACGCGGGCAATGAAAAACTGTTTTTT.

This clone was counted between two and nine times. V usage is TRBV6-1 and J usage is TRBJ1-5; D unresolved. The V end lost 4 bases, the J end lost 5 bases, and 15 bases lay between the germline ends. Per germline, CDR1 MNHNS and CDR2 SASEGT. This CDR3 has 15 amino acids. The CDR3 here is CASSATLPVDQPQHF. CDR3 nucleotide sequence: TGTGCCAGCAGTGCGACGCTCCCGGTAGATCAGCCCCAGCATTTT.

This clone has just one count. The V and J genes are TRBV18 and TRBJ2-5; D remains unclear. Per germline, CDR1 KGHSH and CDR2 LQKENI. V was trimmed by 1 base and J by 4 bases, leaving 7 bases between them. The CDR3 has 13 residues. The CDR3 DNA follows: TGTGCCAGCTCACCACGAGGTACAGAGACCCAGTACTTC. Its translation is CASSPRGTETQYF.

J is TRBJ2-1 and V is TRBV7-2; D gene ambiguous. CDR1 and CDR2 (germline): SGHTA, FQGNSA. This CDR3 has 11 amino acids. Trimming took off 2 bases at V and 9 bases at J, with 5 bases between the two ends. The CDR3 DNA sequence: TGTGCCAGCAGCTTATCGAGTGAGCAGTTCTTC. Its translation: CASSLSSEQFF.

The rearrangement links TRBV4-2 to TRBJ1-1; TRBD1 is a possible D gene (6 bases). CDR1 and CDR2 from the germline V gene are LGHNA and YNFKEQ. Trimming cost V 7 bases and J 0 bases, with 21 bases left between them. This CDR3 has 17 residues. CDR3 nucleotides: TGTGCCAGCAAGGGGGGGGGCGTGTTTCCCATGAACACTGAAGCTTTCTTT. It is translated as CASKGGGVFPMNTEAFF.

For this clone: The sample carries other DNA sequences with the same CDR3. This chain joins TRBV6-1 and TRBJ1-1, with TRBD1 matching 7 bases. The CDR3 loop spans 13 amino acids. CDR1 is MNHNS, CDR2 SASEGT, per germline. V lost 4 bases, J lost 5 bases, and 4 bases stayed unmatched. The CDR3 reads CASSGTGLTEAFF. CDR3 in DNA: TGTGCCAGCAGTGGGACAGGCCTGACTGAAGCTTTCTTT.

The chain joins TRBV5-1 to TRBJ2-1; TRBD2 is a possible D gene (5 bases). The CDR3 consists of 16 residues. Germline loops: CDR1 SGHRS, CDR2 YFSETQ. The V and J ends lost 0 bases and 3 bases respectively, with 13 bases between them. The CDR3 sequence is CASSLGVFAGYNEQFF. CDR3 sequence (DNA): TGCGCCAGCAGCTTGGGTGTGTTCGCGGGCTACAATGAGCAGTTCTTC.

This rearrangement joins TRBV2 to TRBJ2-7; no clear D gene. CDR3 length: 12 residues. Between the trimmed V and J ends, which lost 7 bases and 3 bases, there was a span of 10 bases. From germline, CDR1 is SNHLY and CDR2 FYNNEI. The CDR3 nucleotides read TGTGCCAGCAAAAACCGAGGCTACGAGCAGTACTTC. It codes for CASKNRGYEQYF.

Worth noting for this clone: Other nucleotide sequences in the sample specify the same CDR3. CDR3 bases: TGTGCCTGGAGTAACGGGAGGGACACCGGGGAGCTGTTTTTT. It codes for CAWSNGRDTGELFF. This chain connects TRBV30 to TRBJ2-2; 8 nucleotides agree with TRBD2. Germline V gives CDR1 GTSNPN, CDR2 SVGIG (reference sequence). V gave up 2 bases and J gave up 3 bases; unmatched junction bases: 2. This CDR3 is 14 amino acids long.

The chain recombines TRBV5-1 with TRBJ2-7, with 7 bases identical to TRBD2. Germline lookup yields CDR1 SGHRS and CDR2 YFSETQ. This CDR3 has 16 residues. Trimming removed 4 bases from V and 0 bases from J; junction bases left unmatched: 10. The chain's CDR3 is CASSPNLAAASYEQYF. In DNA, the CDR3 is TGCGCCAGCAGCCCTAACCTAGCGGCGGCCTCCTACGAGCAGTACTTC. The entire variable domain, with the rest obtained from reference TRBV5-1 and TRBJ2-7, is as follows: KAGVTQTPRYLIKTRGQQVTLSCSPISGHRSVSWYQQTPGQGLQFLFEYFSETQRNKGNFPGRFSGRQFSNSRSEMNVSTLELGDSALYLCASSPNLAAASYEQYFGPGTRLTVT.

This clone was counted a single time. The rearrangement links TRBV2 to TRBJ1-2, with D perhaps matching TRBD1 (5 bases). The CDR3 is 17 residues long. V shed 7 bases and J shed 7 bases, with 28 bases lying between them. Germline V gene data show CDR1 as SNHLY and CDR2 as FYNNEI. CDR3 in DNA: TGTGCCAGCAAGGCAGGGCCAGGGCGAAATCCAGTAGGTGGCTACACCTTC. As protein: CASKAGPGRNPVGGYTF.

V and J are TRBV14 and TRBJ2-5; the D gene is possibly TRBD1 (6 bases). The V end was cut by 4 bases, the J end by 5 bases, with 17 bases between. This CDR3 has 15 amino acids. Germline CDR1 is SGHDN and CDR2 is FVKESK. CDR3 sequence: CASSRGTPTRETQYF. Here the CDR3 DNA reads TGTGCCAGCAGCCGGGGGACACCCACCCGGGAGACCCAGTACTTC.

The CDR3 sequence: CAWSVLSSGRAYEQYF. For the CDR3, the DNA is TGTGCCTGGAGTGTACTCTCCAGCGGGAGGGCCTACGAGCAGTACTTC. The chain links TRBV30 to TRBJ2-7; 10 bases are shared with TRBD2. Germline V gene sequence: CDR1 GTSNPN, CDR2 SVGIG (reference sequence). This CDR3 has 16 amino acids. Losses at the gene ends were 0 bases for V and 2 bases for J; bases not matched to a gene: 7.

This clone was recorded a few times. The chain employs TRBV19 and TRBJ2-3; D may match TRBD1 or TRBD2 (5 bases each). Per the germline V gene, CDR1 is LNHDA and CDR2 is SQIVND (reference sequence). CDR3 size: 15 residues. V was trimmed by 3 bases and J by 3 bases, leaving 13 bases between them. The DNA for the CDR3 is TGTGCCAGTAGTATTACCGGGGCGGTAACAGATACGCAGTATTTT. It is translated as CASSITGAVTDTQYF.